The TCR beta chain under discussion was sequenced for a study of CD8 T cells in Susac syndrome. Roughly 0.45 to 1 ug RNA was reverse transcribed with random hexamers. One entry per CDR3 protein results from TCRdb running MiXCR on the immunoSEQ multiplex PCR reads. The sample carries just over 150,000 distinct CDR3 sequences, approximately 96% recorded once. This CDR3 comprises 13 residues. V shed 6 bases and J 0 bases; nucleotides not matched to a gene: 5. CDR1 DFQATT and CDR2 SNEGSKA come from the germline V gene (reference sequence). The chain couples TRBV20-1 to TRBJ2-7, with TRBD1 matching over 7 bases. This clonotype was sampled from a human donor with multiple sclerosis. Sequenced: CD8+ T cells from PBMCs. CDR3 amino acids: CSARTGASYEQYF. Here the CDR3 DNA reads TGCAGTGCCCGGACAGGCGCCTCCTACGAGCAGTACTTC.